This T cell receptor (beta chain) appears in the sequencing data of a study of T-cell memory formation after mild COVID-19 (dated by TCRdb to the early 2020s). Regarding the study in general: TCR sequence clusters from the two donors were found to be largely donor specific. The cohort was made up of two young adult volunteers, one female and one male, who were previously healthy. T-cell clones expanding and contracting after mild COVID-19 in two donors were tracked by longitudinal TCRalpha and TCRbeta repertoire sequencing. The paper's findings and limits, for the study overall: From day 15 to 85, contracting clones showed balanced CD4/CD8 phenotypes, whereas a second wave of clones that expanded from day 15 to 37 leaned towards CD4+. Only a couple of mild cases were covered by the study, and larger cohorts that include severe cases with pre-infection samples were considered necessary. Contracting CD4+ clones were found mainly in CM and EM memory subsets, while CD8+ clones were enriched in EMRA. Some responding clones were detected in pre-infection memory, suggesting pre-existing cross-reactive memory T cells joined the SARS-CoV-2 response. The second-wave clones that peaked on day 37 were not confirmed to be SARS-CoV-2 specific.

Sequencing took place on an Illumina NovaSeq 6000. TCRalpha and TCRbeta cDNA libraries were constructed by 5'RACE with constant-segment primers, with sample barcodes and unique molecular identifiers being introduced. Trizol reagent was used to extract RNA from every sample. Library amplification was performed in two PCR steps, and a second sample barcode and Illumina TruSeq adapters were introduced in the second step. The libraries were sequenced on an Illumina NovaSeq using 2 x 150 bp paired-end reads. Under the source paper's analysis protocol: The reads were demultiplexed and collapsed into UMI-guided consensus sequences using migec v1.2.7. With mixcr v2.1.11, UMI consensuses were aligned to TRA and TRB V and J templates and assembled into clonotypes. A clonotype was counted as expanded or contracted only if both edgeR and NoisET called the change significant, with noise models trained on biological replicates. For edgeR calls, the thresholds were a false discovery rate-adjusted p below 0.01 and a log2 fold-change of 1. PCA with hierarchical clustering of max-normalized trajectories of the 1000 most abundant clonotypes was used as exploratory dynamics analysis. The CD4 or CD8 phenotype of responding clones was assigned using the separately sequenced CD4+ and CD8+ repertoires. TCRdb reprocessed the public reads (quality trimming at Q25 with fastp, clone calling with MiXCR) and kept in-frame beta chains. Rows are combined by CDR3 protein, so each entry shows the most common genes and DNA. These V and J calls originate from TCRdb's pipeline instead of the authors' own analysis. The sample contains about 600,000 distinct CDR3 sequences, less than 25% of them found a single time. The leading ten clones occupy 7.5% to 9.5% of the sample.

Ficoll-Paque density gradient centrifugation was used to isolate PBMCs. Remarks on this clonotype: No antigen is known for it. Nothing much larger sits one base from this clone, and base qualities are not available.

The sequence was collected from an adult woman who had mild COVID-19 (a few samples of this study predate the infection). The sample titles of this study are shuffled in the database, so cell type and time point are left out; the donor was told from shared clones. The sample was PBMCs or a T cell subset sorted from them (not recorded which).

The CDR3 is CASSPGPTGFYEQYF. The DNA sequence is TGTGCCAGCAGCCCCGGACCGACAGGGTTCTACGAGCAGTACTTC. This sequence uses TRBV6-5 and TRBJ2-7; 7 nucleotides in the junction match TRBD1. CDR1 and CDR2, per the germline V gene, are MNHEY and SVGAGI. The CDR3, cysteine through phenylalanine, is 15 amino acids long. The read is trimmed to its CDR3 DNA, 45 bases read in frame from base 1. After removal of 6 bases from V and 3 bases from J, the junction retains 11 bases not matched to a gene.